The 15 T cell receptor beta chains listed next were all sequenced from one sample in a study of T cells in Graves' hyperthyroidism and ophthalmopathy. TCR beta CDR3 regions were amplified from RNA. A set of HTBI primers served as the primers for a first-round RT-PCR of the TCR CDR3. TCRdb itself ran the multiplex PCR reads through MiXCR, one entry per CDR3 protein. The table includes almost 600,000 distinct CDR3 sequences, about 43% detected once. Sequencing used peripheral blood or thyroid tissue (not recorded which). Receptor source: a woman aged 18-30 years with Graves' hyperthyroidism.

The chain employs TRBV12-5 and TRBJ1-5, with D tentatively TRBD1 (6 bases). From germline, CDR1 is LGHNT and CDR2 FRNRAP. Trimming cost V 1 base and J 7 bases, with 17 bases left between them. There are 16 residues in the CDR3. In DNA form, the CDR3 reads TGTGCTAGTGGTTTGGAGGACGTGGGGGCTGGGCAGCCCCAGCATTTT. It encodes CASGLEDVGAGQPQHF.

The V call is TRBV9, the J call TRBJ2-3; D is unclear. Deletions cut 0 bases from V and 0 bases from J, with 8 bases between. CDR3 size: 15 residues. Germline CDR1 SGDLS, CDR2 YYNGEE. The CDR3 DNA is TGTGCCAGCAGCGTAGTTGGGGAAAGCACAGATACGCAGTATTTT. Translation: CASSVVGESTDTQYF.

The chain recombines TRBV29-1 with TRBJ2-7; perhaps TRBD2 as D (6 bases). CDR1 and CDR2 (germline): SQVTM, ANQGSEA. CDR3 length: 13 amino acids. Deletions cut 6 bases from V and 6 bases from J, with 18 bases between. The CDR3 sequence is CSVSGSEGSEQYF. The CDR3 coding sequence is TGCAGCGTAAGCGGGTCGGAAGGGAGCGAGCAGTACTTC.

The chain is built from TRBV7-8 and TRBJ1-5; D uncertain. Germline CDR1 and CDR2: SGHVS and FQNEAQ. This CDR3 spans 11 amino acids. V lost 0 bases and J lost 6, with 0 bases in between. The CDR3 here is CASSLAQPQHF. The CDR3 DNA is TGTGCCAGCAGCTTAGCTCAGCCCCAGCATTTT.

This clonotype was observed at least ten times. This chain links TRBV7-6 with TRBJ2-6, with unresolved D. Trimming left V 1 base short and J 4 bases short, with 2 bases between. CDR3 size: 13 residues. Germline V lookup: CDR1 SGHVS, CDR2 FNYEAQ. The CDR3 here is CASSLEGANVLTF. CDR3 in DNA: TGTGCCAGCAGCTTAGAAGGGGCCAACGTCCTGACTTTC.

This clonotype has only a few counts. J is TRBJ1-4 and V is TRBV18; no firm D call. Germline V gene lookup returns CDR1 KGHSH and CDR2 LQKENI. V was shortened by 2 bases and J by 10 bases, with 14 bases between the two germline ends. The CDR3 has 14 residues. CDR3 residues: CASSPGRAVVKLFF. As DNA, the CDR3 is TGTGCCAGCTCACCAGGGAGGGCCGTTGTAAAACTGTTTTTT. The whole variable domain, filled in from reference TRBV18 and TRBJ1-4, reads NAGVMQNPRHLVRRRGQEARLRCSPMKGHSHVYWYRQLPEEGLKFMVYLQKENIIDESGMPKERFSAEFPKEGPSILRIQQVVRGDSAAYFCASSPGRAVVKLFFGSGTQLSVL.

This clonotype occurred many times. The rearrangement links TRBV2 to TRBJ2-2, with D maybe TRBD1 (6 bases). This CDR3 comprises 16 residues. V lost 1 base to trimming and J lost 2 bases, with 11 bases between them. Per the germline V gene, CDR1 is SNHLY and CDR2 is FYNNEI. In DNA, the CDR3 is TGTGCCAGCAGTGAAGATAGGGGGATCAACACCGGGGAGCTGTTTTTT. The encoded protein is CASSEDRGINTGELFF.

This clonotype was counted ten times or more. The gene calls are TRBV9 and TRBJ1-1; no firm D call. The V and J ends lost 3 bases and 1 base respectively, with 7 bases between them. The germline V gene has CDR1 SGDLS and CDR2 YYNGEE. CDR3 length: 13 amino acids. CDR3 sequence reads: CASSASGNTEAFF. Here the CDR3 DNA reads TGTGCCAGCAGCGCCTCAGGGAACACTGAAGCTTTCTTT.

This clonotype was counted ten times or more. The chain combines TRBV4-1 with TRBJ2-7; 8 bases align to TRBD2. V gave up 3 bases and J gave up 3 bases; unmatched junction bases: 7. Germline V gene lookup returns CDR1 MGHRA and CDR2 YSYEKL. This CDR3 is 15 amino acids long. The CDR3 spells CASSQAPGLDYEQYF. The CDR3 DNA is TGCGCCAGCAGCCAGGCTCCGGGACTAGACTACGAGCAGTACTTC.

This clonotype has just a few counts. CDR3 sequence: CSAMFLGTGRNTIYF. In nucleotides, the CDR3 is TGCAGTGCTATGTTTCTGGGGACCGGGAGAAACACCATATATTTT. The rearrangement links TRBV20-1 to TRBJ1-3; perhaps TRBD1 as D (5 bases). Germline assignment: CDR1 DFQATT and CDR2 SNEGSKA (reference sequence). CDR3 size: 15 residues. Trimming removed 4 bases at V and 5 bases at J, with 18 bases between.

CDR3 amino acids: CSVEGQGALRNEYF. Here the CDR3 DNA reads TGCAGCGTTGAGGGGCAGGGAGCCCTCCGGAACGAGTACTTC. V is TRBV29-1 and J is TRBJ2-7, with D tentatively TRBD1 or TRBD2 (5 bases each). V was clipped by 3 bases and J by 11 bases, with 23 bases between them. This CDR3 region has 14 residues. Per the germline V gene, CDR1 is SQVTM and CDR2 is ANQGSEA.

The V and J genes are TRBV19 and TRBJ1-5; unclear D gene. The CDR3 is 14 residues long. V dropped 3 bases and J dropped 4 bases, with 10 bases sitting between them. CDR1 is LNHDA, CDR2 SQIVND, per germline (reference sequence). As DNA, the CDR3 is TGTGCCAGTAGTATGTCAGATAGAAATCAGCCCCAGCATTTT. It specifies CASSMSDRNQPQHF.

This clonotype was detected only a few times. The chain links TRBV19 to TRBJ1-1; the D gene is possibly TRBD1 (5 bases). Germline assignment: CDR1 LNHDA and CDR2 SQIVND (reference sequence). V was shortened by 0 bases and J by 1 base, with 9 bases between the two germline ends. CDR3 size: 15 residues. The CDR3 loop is CASSIDSQENTEAFF. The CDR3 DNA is TGTGCCAGTAGTATAGATTCACAGGAGAACACTGAAGCTTTCTTT.

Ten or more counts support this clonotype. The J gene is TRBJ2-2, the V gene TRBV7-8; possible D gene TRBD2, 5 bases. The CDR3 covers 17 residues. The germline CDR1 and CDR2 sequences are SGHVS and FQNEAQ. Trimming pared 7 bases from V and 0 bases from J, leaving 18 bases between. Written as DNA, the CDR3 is TGTGCCAGCACACTGCAAAGAGGGTCAGCGAACACCGGGGAGCTGTTTTTT. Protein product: CASTLQRGSANTGELFF.

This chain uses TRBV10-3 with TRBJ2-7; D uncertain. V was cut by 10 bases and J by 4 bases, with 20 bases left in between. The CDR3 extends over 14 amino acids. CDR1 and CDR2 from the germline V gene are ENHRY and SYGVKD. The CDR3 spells CATAPGPTPYEQYF. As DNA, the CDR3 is TGTGCCACGGCGCCGGGCCCAACTCCTTACGAGCAGTACTTC.